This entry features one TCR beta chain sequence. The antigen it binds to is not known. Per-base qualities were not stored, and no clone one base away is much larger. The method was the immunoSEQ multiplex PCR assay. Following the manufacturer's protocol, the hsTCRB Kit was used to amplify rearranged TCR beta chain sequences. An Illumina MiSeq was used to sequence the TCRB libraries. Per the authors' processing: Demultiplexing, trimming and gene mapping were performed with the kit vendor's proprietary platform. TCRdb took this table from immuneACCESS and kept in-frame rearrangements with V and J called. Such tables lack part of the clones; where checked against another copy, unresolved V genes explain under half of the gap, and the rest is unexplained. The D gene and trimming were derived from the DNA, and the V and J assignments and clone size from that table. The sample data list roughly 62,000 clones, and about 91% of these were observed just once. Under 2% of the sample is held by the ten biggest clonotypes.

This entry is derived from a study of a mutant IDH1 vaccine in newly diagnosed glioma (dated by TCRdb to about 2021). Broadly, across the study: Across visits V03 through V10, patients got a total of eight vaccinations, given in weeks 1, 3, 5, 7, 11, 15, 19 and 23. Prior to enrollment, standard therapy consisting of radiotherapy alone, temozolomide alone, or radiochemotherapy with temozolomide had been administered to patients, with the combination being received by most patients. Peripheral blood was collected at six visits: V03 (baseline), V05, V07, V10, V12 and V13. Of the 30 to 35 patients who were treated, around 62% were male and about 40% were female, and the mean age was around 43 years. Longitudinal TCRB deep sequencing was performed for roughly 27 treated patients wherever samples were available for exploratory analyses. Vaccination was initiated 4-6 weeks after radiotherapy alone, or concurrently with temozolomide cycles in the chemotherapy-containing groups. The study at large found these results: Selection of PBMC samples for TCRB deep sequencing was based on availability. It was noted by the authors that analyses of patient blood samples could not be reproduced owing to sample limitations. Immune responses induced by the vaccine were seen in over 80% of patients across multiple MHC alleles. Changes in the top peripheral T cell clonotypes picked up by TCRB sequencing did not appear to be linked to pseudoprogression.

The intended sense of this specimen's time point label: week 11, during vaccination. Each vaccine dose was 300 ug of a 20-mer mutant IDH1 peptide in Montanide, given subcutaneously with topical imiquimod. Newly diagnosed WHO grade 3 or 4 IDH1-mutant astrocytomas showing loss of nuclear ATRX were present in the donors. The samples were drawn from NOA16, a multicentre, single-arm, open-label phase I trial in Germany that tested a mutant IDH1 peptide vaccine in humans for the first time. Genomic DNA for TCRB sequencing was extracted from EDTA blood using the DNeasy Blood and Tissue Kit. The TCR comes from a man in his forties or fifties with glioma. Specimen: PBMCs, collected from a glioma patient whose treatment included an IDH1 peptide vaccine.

In nucleotide form, the sequence is TGTGCCAGCAGCTTAGTGTGGGACAAGGCCTCCAATCAGCCCCAGCATTTT. Its translation is CASSLVWDKASNQPQHF. This chain joins TRBV7-8 to TRBJ1-5; the D gene is possibly TRBD1, with 6 bases matching. The CDR3 starts with the cysteine, ends with the phenylalanine, and has 17 residues. Only CDR3 DNA remains: 51 bases, in frame from the first base. CDR1 and CDR2 are drawn from the germline V gene: SGHVS, FQNEAQ. The germline ends are 16 bases apart after V is trimmed by 1 base and J by 3 bases.